Below are 19 T cell receptor beta chains sequenced from a single sample in a study of neurological immune-mediated disorders. TCRdb redid the calling of the 5' RACE reads with MiXCR, one entry per CDR3 protein. The sample carries about 50,000 distinct CDR3 sequences, over 9% recorded once. Material: PBMCs. These TCRs come from a man between 65 and 80 years old with HTLV-1-associated myelopathy (HAM/TSP).

This clonotype has ten or more counts. The genes are TRBV5-1 and TRBJ2-2; 9 nucleotides align to TRBD2. The ends lost 6 bases at V and 2 bases at J; junction bases unmatched: 5. Germline CDR1 SGHRS, CDR2 YFSETQ. The CDR3 is 15 amino acids. The CDR3 region is CASNPLAGNTGELFF. The CDR3, as DNA: TGCGCCAGCAACCCACTAGCGGGCAACACCGGGGAGCTGTTTTTT.

At least ten counts were recorded for this clonotype. The chain uses TRBV11-2 and TRBJ2-4; D gene ambiguous. The length of the CDR3 is 15 residues. Deletions cut 0 bases from V and 8 bases from J, with 14 bases between. Germline V CDR1 and CDR2: SGHAT, FQNNGV. The CDR3 nucleotides are TGTGCCAGCAGCTTAGAGGCACGGGCGTTTGACATTCAGTACTTC. It yields the protein CASSLEARAFDIQYF.

This clonotype was seen at least ten times. An end of the junction does not agree with germline; a read error may underlie this. The V call is TRBV6-5, the J call TRBJ1-6; 7 positions match TRBD1. The CDR3 spans 15 residues. Germline CDR1 and CDR2: MNHEY and SVGAGI. Here the CDR3 reads CASRPTGSSNSPLHF. Written as DNA, the CDR3 is TGTGCCAGCAGACCGACAGGGTCCTCTAATTCACCCCTCCACTTT.

The table lists this clonotype with many counts. V is TRBV5-1 and J is TRBJ1-1; 9 positions agree with TRBD1. V trimming: 4 bases; J trimming: 2 bases; junction bases outside the gene matches: 6. Per the germline V gene, CDR1 is SGHRS and CDR2 is YFSETQ. The CDR3 is made up of 15 amino acids. The CDR3 sequence is CASSPRTGANTEAFF. The CDR3 DNA follows: TGCGCCAGCAGCCCTAGGACAGGGGCCAACACTGAAGCTTTCTTT.

This chain joins TRBV20-1 and TRBJ2-5; 8 bases agree with TRBD1. Germline loops: CDR1 DFQATT, CDR2 SNEGSKA (reference sequence). The CDR3 runs 15 residues. The V and J ends lost 2 bases and 3 bases, in that order; junction bases with no gene match: 8. The CDR3 sequence is CSARQGAGSKETQYF. In DNA form, the CDR3 reads TGCAGTGCTAGACAGGGGGCAGGGAGCAAAGAGACCCAGTACTTC.

Ten or more counts support this clonotype. The chain joins TRBV7-2 to TRBJ2-7; D perhaps matches TRBD2 (5 bases). Germline V lookup: CDR1 SGHTA, CDR2 FQGNSA. V was cut by 3 bases and J by 3 bases, with 9 bases left in between. The CDR3 extends over 13 amino acids. DNA for the CDR3: TGTGCCAGCAGCTTCGGACTGGGCTACGAGCAGTACTTC. It yields the protein CASSFGLGYEQYF.

This clonotype was seen at least ten times. J is TRBJ2-7 and V is TRBV2; 8 positions match TRBD1. J lost 4 bases, V lost 4 bases, and 0 bases had no gene match. This CDR3 comprises 12 residues. Germline CDR1 reads SNHLY; CDR2 reads FYNNEI. The CDR3 bases are TGTGCCAGCAGTGGACAGGGGTACGAGCAGTACTTC. It encodes CASSGQGYEQYF. Filled out from reference TRBV2 and TRBJ2-7, the complete variable domain reads EPEVTQTPSHQVTQMGQEVILRCVPISNHLYFYWYRQILGQKVEFLVSFYNNEISEKSEIFDDQFSVERPDGSNFTLKIRSTKLEDSAMYFCASSGQGYEQYFGPGTRLTVT.

This clonotype was seen ten or more times. The rearrangement joins TRBV4-2 to TRBJ2-3, with TRBD2 matching over 7 bases. With V trimmed by 1 base and J by 0 bases, 7 bases remained unmatched. Germline CDR1 and CDR2: LGHNA and YNFKEQ. The CDR3 is 17 amino acids. CDR3 in DNA: TGTGCCAGCAGCCAAGGTCATCGGGGAGGGAGCACAGATACGCAGTATTTT. This translates into CASSQGHRGGSTDTQYF.

This clonotype was seen at least ten times. The chain combines TRBV5-1 with TRBJ1-3; D unclear. Germline CDR1 SGHRS, CDR2 YFSETQ. Trimming shortened V by 4 bases and J by 0 bases, and 8 bases separated the two germline ends. This CDR3 comprises 14 residues. The CDR3 DNA is TGCGCCAGCAGCCGGGCCTTCTCTGGAAACACCATATATTTT. Translation gives CASSRAFSGNTIYF.

The J gene is TRBJ2-1, the V gene TRBV7-9; 7 nucleotides align to TRBD1. Losses at the gene ends were 6 bases for V and 2 bases for J; bases not matched to a gene: 7. This CDR3 contains 15 residues. CDR1 and CDR2 from the germline V gene are SEHNR and FQNEAQ (reference sequence). CDR3 in DNA: TGTGCCAGCAGTCCAGGCACAGGGGCCTACAATGAGCAGTTCTTC. Residues: CASSPGTGAYNEQFF.

There are many counts of this clonotype. The rearrangement links TRBV5-1 to TRBJ2-7; 11 nucleotides agree with TRBD1. The CDR3 has 16 amino acids. Germline CDR1 is SGHRS and CDR2 is YFSETQ. The V segment lost 2 bases and the J segment 4 bases; nucleotides outside the gene matches: 8. The CDR3 sequence: CASSFASGQGAYEQYF. CDR3 bases: TGCGCCAGCAGCTTCGCTTCAGGACAGGGGGCTTACGAGCAGTACTTC. Full variable domain (rest looked up from reference TRBV5-1 and TRBJ2-7): KAGVTQTPRYLIKTRGQQVTLSCSPISGHRSVSWYQQTPGQGLQFLFEYFSETQRNKGNFPGRFSGRQFSNSRSEMNVSTLELGDSALYLCASSFASGQGAYEQYFGPGTRLTVT.

This clonotype was seen ten or more times. This sequence joins TRBV20-1 and TRBJ1-1; D remains ambiguous. Germline V gene sequence: CDR1 DFQATT, CDR2 SNEGSKA (reference sequence). V lost 2 bases to trimming and J lost 0 bases, with 13 bases between them. The CDR3 sequence is 15 residues long. The CDR3 DNA sequence: TGCAGTGCTAGAACCTCCGAAAACTTGAACACTGAAGCTTTCTTT. It yields the protein CSARTSENLNTEAFF.

This clonotype was recorded many times. The chain has TRBV9 and TRBJ2-2, with 7 bases fitting TRBD1. The CDR3 has 15 amino acids. J gave up 6 bases and V 3 bases, and 8 bases lay outside the gene matches. CDR1 is SGDLS, CDR2 YYNGEE, per germline. CDR3 region: CASSAQDRVSGELFF. CDR3 coding DNA: TGTGCCAGCAGCGCCCAAGACAGGGTTTCCGGGGAGCTGTTTTTT.

This clonotype was recorded many times. This chain links TRBV7-2 with TRBJ2-1, with D perhaps TRBD1 or TRBD2 (5 bases each). The germline V gene has CDR1 SGHTA and CDR2 FQGNSA. V was shortened by 0 bases and J by 5 bases, with 23 bases between the two germline ends. CDR3 length: 19 amino acids. Here the CDR3 DNA reads TGTGCCAGCAGCTTAGCGCATGGACGCTCGGGGCAGCCAGACAATGAGCAGTTCTTC. It encodes CASSLAHGRSGQPDNEQFF.

This clonotype was detected ten times or more. The chain employs TRBV7-8 and TRBJ2-2, with D possibly TRBD1 on 6 matching bases. V was clipped by 5 bases and J by 4 bases, with 20 bases between them. This CDR3 is 17 amino acids long. Germline V gives CDR1 SGHVS, CDR2 FQNEAQ. This CDR3 is CASSPTGWVLGTGELFF. Written as DNA, the CDR3 is TGTGCCAGCAGCCCGACAGGATGGGTTTTGGGCACCGGGGAGCTGTTTTTT.

This clonotype was seen ten or more times. The rearrangement uses TRBV11-2 and TRBJ2-1; 9 bases are shared with TRBD2. Germline trimming cut 3 bases from V and 9 bases from J; bases unmatched to any gene: 9. This CDR3 is built from 15 residues. The germline CDR1 and CDR2 sequences are SGHAT and FQNNGV. Here the CDR3 DNA reads TGTGCCAGCAGCTTGGTGGCGGGAGGGCCTGGTGAGCAGTTCTTC. Translated: CASSLVAGGPGEQFF.

This clonotype was counted at least ten times. The J gene is TRBJ2-3, the V gene TRBV4-2; D gene unclear. V shed 0 bases and J shed 8 bases, with 21 bases lying between them. CDR1 is LGHNA, CDR2 YNFKEQ, per germline. This CDR3 has 17 amino acids. CDR3 coding DNA: TGTGCCAGCAGCCAAGATCCGAGCGCGACGCAATTCGCTACGCAGTATTTT. Its protein is CASSQDPSATQFATQYF.

The gene calls are TRBV5-5 and TRBJ2-1, with 7 bases lining up with TRBD2. J was trimmed by 11 bases and V by 1 base; bases with no gene match: 18. Germline V gene sequence: CDR1 SGHKS, CDR2 YYEKEE (reference sequence). This CDR3 spans 17 amino acids. The CDR3, as DNA: TGTGCCAGCAGCTTGAGGATGTTAGCGGGTTCCTATGATAAGCAGTTCTTC. This gives the protein CASSLRMLAGSYDKQFF.

This clonotype was observed at least ten times. The chain uses TRBV20-1 and TRBJ1-4; D is ambiguous. Germline CDR1 DFQATT, CDR2 SNEGSKA (reference sequence). The CDR3 loop spans 14 amino acids. V was cut by 0 bases and J by 7 bases, with 12 bases left in between. Here the CDR3 DNA reads TGCAGTGCTAGAGATGTGGGGAGAGGTGAAAAACTGTTTTTT. It translates to CSARDVGRGEKLFF.